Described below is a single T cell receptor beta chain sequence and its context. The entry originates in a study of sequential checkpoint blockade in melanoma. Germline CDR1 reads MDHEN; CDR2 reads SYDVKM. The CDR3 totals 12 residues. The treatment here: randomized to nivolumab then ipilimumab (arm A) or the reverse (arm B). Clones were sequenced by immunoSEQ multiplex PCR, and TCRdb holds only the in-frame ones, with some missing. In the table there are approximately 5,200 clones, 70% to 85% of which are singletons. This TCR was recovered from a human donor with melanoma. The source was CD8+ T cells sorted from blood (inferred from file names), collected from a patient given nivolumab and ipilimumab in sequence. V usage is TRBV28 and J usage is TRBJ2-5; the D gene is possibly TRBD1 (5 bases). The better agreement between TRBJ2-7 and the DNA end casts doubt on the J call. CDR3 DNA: TGTGCCAGCAGTTTTACAGGTTACGAGCAGTACTTC. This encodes CASSFTGYEQYF.